Listed below are T cell receptor beta chains from one sample, sequenced in a study of CD8 T cells in ankylosing spondylitis. TCRdb analysed the 5' RACE reads with MiXCR anew, one entry per CDR3 protein. The table records hundreds of thousands of distinct CDR3 sequences, 25% to 30% of them present only once. The material sequenced was blood, either unsorted or a sorted T cell fraction (not recorded which). The receptors shown here come from a male donor with ankylosing spondylitis. Each CDR3 is given with its conserved first and last residue. The D gene is left open where the match is weak. Expanded clones get a size class; other rows say once, few or many, or leave the size out.

>TRBD2|few|TRBJ2-3|TRBV5-1|16
TGCGCCAGCACCCAGGAGGTAGCGGGAGGAGGAGATACGCAGTATTTT
CASTQEVAGGGDTQYF
>TRBD1|many|TRBJ1-1|TRBV2|15
TGTGCCAGCAGTGCCCTGGGACAGGGGGAAACTGAAGCTTTCTTT
CASSALGQGETEAFF
>NA|few|TRBJ2-7|TRBV20-1|14
TGCAGTGCTAGAGCGCGGGTTTTACGCTACGAGCAGTACTTC
CSARARVLRYEQYF
>TRBD2|NA|TRBJ2-1|TRBV20-1|14
TGCAGTGCTAGCTCCCTAGCGGGCTACAATGAGCAGTTCTTC
CSASSLAGYNEQFF
>TRBD2|NA|TRBJ2-2|TRBV19|16
TGTGCCAGTAAATCCGGGAGGGCAGCCTTCGCCGGGGAGCTGTTTTTT
CASKSGRAAFAGELFF
>NA|many|TRBJ2-1|TRBV11-2|13
TGTGCCAGCAGCTTAGACAGGGACAATGAGCAGTTCTTC
CASSLDRDNEQFF
>NA|few|TRBJ2-3|TRBV6-4|16
TGTGCCAGCAGTGAATTATTCGGGGGCGGGACAGATACGCAGTATTTT
CASSELFGGGTDTQYF
>TRBD2|NA|TRBJ2-1|TRBV3-1|17
TGTGCCAGCAGCCCTCAGGGTACTAGCGGCCCCTACAATGAGCAGTTCTTC
CASSPQGTSGPYNEQFF
>TRBD1|NA|TRBJ1-1|TRBV2|15
TGTGCCAGCCGCACGCTGACAGGGGGGAACACTGAAGCTTTCTTT
CASRTLTGGNTEAFF
>NA|few|TRBJ2-5|TRBV5-1|16
TGCGCCAGCCGAGCTTGGGGTGTGGGTAGCCAAGAGACCCAGTACTTC
CASRAWGVGSQETQYF
>NA|few|TRBJ1-1|TRBV29-1|13
TGCAGCATCGTCGTAGGGGGGGACACTGAAGCTTTCTTT
CSIVVGGDTEAFF
>NA|NA|TRBJ1-5|TRBV3-1|14
TGTGCCAGCAGCCAAGCCCCGGTTGCCGCGGCCCAGCATTTT
CASSQAPVAAAQHF
>NA|NA|TRBJ2-5|TRBV27|15
TGTGCCAGCAGATTCCGCTCAGGGGAGCAAGAGACCCAGTACTTC
CASRFRSGEQETQYF
>NA|NA|TRBJ1-2|TRBV12-3/TRBV12-4|14
TGTGCCAGCAGCCGACAGGCTAAAAACTATGGCTACACCTTC
CASSRQAKNYGYTF
>NA|few|TRBJ2-5|TRBV29-1|12
TGCAGCGTTGAAGTGTACCAAGAGACCCAGTACTTC
CSVEVYQETQYF
>NA|NA|TRBJ1-2|TRBV6-2/TRBV6-3|12
TGTGCCAGCAGGTCCCCTCCAGGGGGCTACACCTTC
CASRSPPGGYTF
>TRBD2|once|TRBJ2-1|TRBV6-5|16
TGTGCCAGCAGTTACTCGAGCGCGGGGGTGTACAATGAGCAGTTCTTC
CASSYSSAGVYNEQFF
>NA|once|TRBJ1-6|TRBV20-1|16
TGCAGTGCCCGGCGGGGGCGAGGGGAAAATAATTCACCCCTCCACTTT
CSARRGRGENNSPLHF
>NA|NA|TRBJ2-5|TRBV5-4|14
TGTGCCAGCAGCTTGGCACCGCTACAAGAGACCCAGTACTTC
CASSLAPLQETQYF
>NA|once|TRBJ2-5|TRBV20-1|11
TGCAGTGCCATGCCCCGGGAGACCCAGTACTTC
CSAMPRETQYF
>NA|few|TRBJ2-1|TRBV20-1|10
TGCAGTGCTAGGTCGGCCCCGGTGTGGTTC
CSARSAPVWF
>NA|few|TRBJ2-5|TRBV25-1|15
TGTGCCAGCAGTGAATATAGGAGCCGTCAAGAGACCCAGTACTTC
CASSEYRSRQETQYF
>NA|few|TRBJ2-3|TRBV5-1|12
TGCGCCAGCAGCTGGCTGGGAGATACGCAGTATTTT
CASSWLGDTQYF
>TRBD2|NA|TRBJ2-1|TRBV7-9|14
TGTGCCAGCAGCTTGAGCGGGAAGGGTGGCGAGCAGTTCTTC
CASSLSGKGGEQFF
>NA|NA|TRBJ2-1|TRBV7-2|14
TGTGCCAGCAGCTTAGGACGGGAGTACAATGAGCAGTTCTTC
CASSLGREYNEQFF
>NA|NA|TRBJ2-2|TRBV28|14
TGTGCCAGCCGAAGGGCAGAGAACACCGGGGAGCTGTTTTTT
CASRRAENTGELFF
>TRBD1|NA|TRBJ1-5|TRBV20-1|13
TGCAGTGCACCGACAGGGCTGGGCCAGCCCCAGCATTTT
CSAPTGLGQPQHF
>TRBD2|NA|TRBJ2-5|TRBV7-2|15
TGTGCCAGCCTAGATCGGGGGGGCGCGCAAGAGACCCAGTACTTC
CASLDRGGAQETQYF
>NA|NA|TRBJ2-1|TRBV6-6|13
TGTGCCAGCGATCGCGGCAGCCGGGGTGAGCAGTTCTTC
CASDRGSRGEQFF
>TRBD1|NA|TRBJ1-5|TRBV27|14
TGTGCCAGCAGTCAGACAGGGGGGTATCAGCCCCAGCATTTT
CASSQTGGYQPQHF
>NA|few|TRBJ2-2|TRBV11-2|15
TGTGCCAGCAGCAGAGTGGGACATGCGACCGGGGAGCTGTTTTTT
CASSRVGHATGELFF
>TRBD1|few|TRBJ1-1|TRBV5-6|14
TGTGCCAGCAGTTCCGGGACAGGGGCCCTCCTAGTTTTCTTT
CASSSGTGALLVFF
>NA|many|TRBJ1-1|TRBV29-1|12
TGCAGCGCCAAACAGATTTACACTGAAGCTTTCTTT
CSAKQIYTEAFF
>NA|NA|TRBJ2-2|TRBV5-1|13
TGCGCCAGCAGTCAGGATGGGACCGGGGAGCTGTTTTTT
CASSQDGTGELFF
>TRBD1|NA|TRBJ1-5|TRBV20-1|15
TGCAGTGCTATCATAGGGACAGGCTACAATCAGCCCCAGCATTTT
CSAIIGTGYNQPQHF
>TRBD1|NA|TRBJ2-1|TRBV29-1|13
TGCAGCGCTACACGGACAGGCGGAAATGAGCAGTTCTTC
CSATRTGGNEQFF
>TRBD1|NA|TRBJ2-3|TRBV29-1|14
TGCAGCGAACGGGACAGGGGTCCGACAGATACGCAGTATTTT
CSERDRGPTDTQYF
>NA|NA|TRBJ2-5|TRBV5-5|13
TGTGCCAGCAACCACCGGGACGAAGAGACCCAGTACTTC
CASNHRDEETQYF
>TRBD1|NA|TRBJ2-7|TRBV7-2|15
TGTGCCAGCAGCCGATTGGGGACAGGGGGGTACGAGCAGTACTTC
CASSRLGTGGYEQYF
>NA|few|TRBJ2-1|TRBV5-1|14
TGCGCCAGCAGCTTGGCCGAGGTGCACAATGAGCAGTTCTTC
CASSLAEVHNEQFF
>NA|NA|TRBJ2-1|TRBV24-1|14
TGTGCCACCAGTGACCCGGGTGCCTACAATGAGCAGTTCTTC
CATSDPGAYNEQFF
>TRBD1|NA|TRBJ2-1|TRBV12-3/TRBV12-4|13
TGTGCCAGCAGACCCAGGGGGCACAATGAGCAGTTCTTC
CASRPRGHNEQFF
>TRBD1|few|TRBJ1-2|TRBV29-1|15
TGCAGCGTCGATCAGGGGGCAGAAAGGCCCTATGGCTACACCTTC
CSVDQGAERPYGYTF
>TRBD1|many|TRBJ2-5|TRBV7-8|16
TGTGCCAGCAGCTTGGTAGTGGCAGGGGGCGGCGAGACCCAGTACTTC
CASSLVVAGGGETQYF
>TRBD1|few|TRBJ1-4|TRBV29-1|12
TGCAGCGTCGGGACAGGGGGCGAAAAACTGTTTTTT
CSVGTGGEKLFF
>TRBD2|NA|TRBJ2-3|TRBV29-1|15
TGCAGCGTTCTCCACCTAGCGGGAGGAAGAGATACGCAGTATTTT
CSVLHLAGGRDTQYF
>NA|NA|TRBJ2-3|TRBV3-1|13
TGTGCCAGCAGCCAAGATTTTCCAGATACGCAGTATTTT
CASSQDFPDTQYF
>NA|NA|TRBJ2-3|TRBV11-3|13
TGTGCCAGCAGCTCCGGTCCGGGAGATACGCAGTATTTT
CASSSGPGDTQYF
>TRBD1|NA|TRBJ2-5|TRBV6-1|16
TGTGCCAGCATCGCGGGACAGGGGGCGCAAGTTGGGACCCAGTACTTC
CASIAGQGAQVGTQYF
>TRBD2|many|TRBJ2-3|TRBV27|16
TGTGCCAGCAGTCCCTCTAAAGCGGGAGTGCCGGATACGCAGTATTTT
CASSPSKAGVPDTQYF
>TRBD1|NA|TRBJ2-3|TRBV10-3|16
TGTGCCATCAGTGAAGGGGGACAGGGGAGACTAAATACGCAGTATTTT
CAISEGGQGRLNTQYF
>NA|NA|TRBJ2-3|TRBV24-1|15
TGTGCCACCAGTGATCCCCGGGGAGGTGGAGATACGCAGTATTTT
CATSDPRGGGDTQYF
>NA|NA|TRBJ2-7|TRBV20-1|15
TGCAGTGCTCAAACAGGTTACCCATCTGCCTACGAGCAGTACTTC
CSAQTGYPSAYEQYF
>NA|once|TRBJ2-5|TRBV9|13
TGTGCCAGCAGCGCTTACAGGACGGAGACCCAGTACTTC
CASSAYRTETQYF